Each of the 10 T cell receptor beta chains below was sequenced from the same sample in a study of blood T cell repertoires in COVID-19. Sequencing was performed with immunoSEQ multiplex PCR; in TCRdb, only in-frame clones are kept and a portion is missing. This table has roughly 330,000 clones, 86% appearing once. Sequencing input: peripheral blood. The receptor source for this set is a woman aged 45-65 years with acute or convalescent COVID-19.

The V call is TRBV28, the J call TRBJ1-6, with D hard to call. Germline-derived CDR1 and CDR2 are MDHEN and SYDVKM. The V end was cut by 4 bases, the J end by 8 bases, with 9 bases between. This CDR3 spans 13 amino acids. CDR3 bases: TGTGCCAGCAGTTCCGGGTTATATTCACCCCTCCACTTT. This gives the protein CASSSGLYSPLHF.

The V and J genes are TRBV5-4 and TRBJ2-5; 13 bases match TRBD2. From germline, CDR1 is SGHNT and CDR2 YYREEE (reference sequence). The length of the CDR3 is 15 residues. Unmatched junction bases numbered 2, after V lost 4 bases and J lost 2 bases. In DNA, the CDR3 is TGTGCCAGCAGCATGGGACTAGCGGGGCAAGAGACCCAGTACTTC. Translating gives CASSMGLAGQETQYF.

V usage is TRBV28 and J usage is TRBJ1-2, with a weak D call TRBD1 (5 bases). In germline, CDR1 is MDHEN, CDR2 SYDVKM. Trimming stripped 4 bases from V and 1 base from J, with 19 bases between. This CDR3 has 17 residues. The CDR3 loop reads CASSSPRGRDVNYGYTF. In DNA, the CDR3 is TGTGCCAGCAGTTCCCCTAGGGGCAGGGATGTTAACTATGGCTACACCTTC.

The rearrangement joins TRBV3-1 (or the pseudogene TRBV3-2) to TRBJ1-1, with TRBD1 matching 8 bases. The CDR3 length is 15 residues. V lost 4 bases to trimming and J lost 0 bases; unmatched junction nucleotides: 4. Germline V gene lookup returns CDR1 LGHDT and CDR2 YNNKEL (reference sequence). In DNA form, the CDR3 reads TGTGCCAGCAGCCGGGACAGGCCGATGAACACTGAAGCTTTCTTT. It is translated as CASSRDRPMNTEAFF.

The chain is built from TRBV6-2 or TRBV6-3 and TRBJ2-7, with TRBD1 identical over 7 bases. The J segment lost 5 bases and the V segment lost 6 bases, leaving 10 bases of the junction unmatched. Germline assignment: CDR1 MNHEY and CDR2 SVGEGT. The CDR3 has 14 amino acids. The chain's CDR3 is CASSRGTSGNEQYF. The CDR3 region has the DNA TGTGCCAGCAGCAGGGGGACATCGGGGAACGAGCAGTACTTC.

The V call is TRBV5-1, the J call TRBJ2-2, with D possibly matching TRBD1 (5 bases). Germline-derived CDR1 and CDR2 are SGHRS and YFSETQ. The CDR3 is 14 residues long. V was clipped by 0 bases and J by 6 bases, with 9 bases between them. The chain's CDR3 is CASSLDRTSGELFF. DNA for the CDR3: TGCGCCAGCAGCTTGGACAGGACCTCCGGGGAGCTGTTTTTT.

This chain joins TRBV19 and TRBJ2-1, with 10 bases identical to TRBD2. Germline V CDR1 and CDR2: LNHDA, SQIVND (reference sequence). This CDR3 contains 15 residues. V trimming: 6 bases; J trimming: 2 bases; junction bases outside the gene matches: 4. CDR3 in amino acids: CASRISGRAYNEQFF. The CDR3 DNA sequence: TGTGCCAGTAGAATAAGCGGGAGGGCCTACAATGAGCAGTTCTTC.

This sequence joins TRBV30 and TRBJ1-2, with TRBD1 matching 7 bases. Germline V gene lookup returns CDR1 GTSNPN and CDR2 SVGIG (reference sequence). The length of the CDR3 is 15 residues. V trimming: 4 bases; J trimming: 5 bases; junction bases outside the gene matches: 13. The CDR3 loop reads CAWTANRGSIYGYTF. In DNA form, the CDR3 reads TGTGCCTGGACCGCCAACAGGGGCTCCATTTATGGCTACACCTTC.

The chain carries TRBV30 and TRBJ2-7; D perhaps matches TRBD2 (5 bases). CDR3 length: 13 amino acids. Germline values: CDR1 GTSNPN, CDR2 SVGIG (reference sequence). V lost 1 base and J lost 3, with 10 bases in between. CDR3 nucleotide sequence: TGTGCCTGGAGTGGGGAGTGGCGCTACGAGCAGTACTTC. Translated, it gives CAWSGEWRYEQYF.

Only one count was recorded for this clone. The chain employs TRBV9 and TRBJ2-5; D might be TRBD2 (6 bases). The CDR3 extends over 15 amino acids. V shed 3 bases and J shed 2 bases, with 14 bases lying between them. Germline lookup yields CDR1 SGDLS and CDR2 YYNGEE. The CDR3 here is CASSARDWFQETQYF. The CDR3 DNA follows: TGTGCCAGCAGCGCCCGGGACTGGTTTCAAGAGACCCAGTACTTC.